This entry is about one T cell receptor beta chain. The sample comes from a study of early T cells in non-severe SARS-CoV-2 infection. Trimming stripped 1 base from V and 7 bases from J, with 7 bases between. The CDR3 runs 11 residues. CDR1 and CDR2 (germline): DFQATT, SNEGSKA (reference sequence). TCRdb re-called the 5' RACE reads with MiXCR, one entry per CDR3 protein. Counted here are tens of thousands of distinct CDR3 sequences, about 12% occurring once; the ten biggest clones make up approximately 7%. The source material was whole blood. The receptor was derived from an adult who was a healthcare worker with PCR-confirmed SARS-CoV-2 infection or an uninfected control (not recorded which). The chain joins TRBV20-1 to TRBJ2-5; D remains ambiguous. The CDR3 coding sequence is TGCAGTGCTAGAGGTACCGGGACCCAGTACTTC. Its protein is CSARGTGTQYF.